This T cell receptor (beta chain) is drawn from a study of OX40 agonist ivuxolimab in advanced cancers. Here immunoSEQ multiplex PCR was the method, and the copy in TCRdb shows in-frame clones only, minus some. This table has tens of thousands of clones, around nine tenths appearing once. V dropped 0 bases and J dropped 3 bases, with 9 bases sitting between them. Germline CDR1 SGDLS, CDR2 YYNGEE. This CDR3 is 14 amino acids long. Details on this clone: Its antigen remains unknown.

Study-level findings and limits: CD8+ T cells were the subset that, on average, had more expanded clones than CD4+.

Systemic immunosuppression or autoimmune disease history was grounds to exclude patients. This receptor was obtained from an adult with an advanced solid tumor such as melanoma, head and neck, liver or kidney cancer. The chain recombines TRBV9 with TRBJ2-5; tentatively, D is TRBD1 (6 bases). Sequenced here: CD4+ or CD8+ T cells sorted from blood, sampled in a trial of the OX40 agonist ivuxolimab. CDR3 in DNA: TGTGCCAGCAGCGTAGGGACAGCCGAAGAGACCCAGTACTTC. It encodes CASSVGTAEETQYF.